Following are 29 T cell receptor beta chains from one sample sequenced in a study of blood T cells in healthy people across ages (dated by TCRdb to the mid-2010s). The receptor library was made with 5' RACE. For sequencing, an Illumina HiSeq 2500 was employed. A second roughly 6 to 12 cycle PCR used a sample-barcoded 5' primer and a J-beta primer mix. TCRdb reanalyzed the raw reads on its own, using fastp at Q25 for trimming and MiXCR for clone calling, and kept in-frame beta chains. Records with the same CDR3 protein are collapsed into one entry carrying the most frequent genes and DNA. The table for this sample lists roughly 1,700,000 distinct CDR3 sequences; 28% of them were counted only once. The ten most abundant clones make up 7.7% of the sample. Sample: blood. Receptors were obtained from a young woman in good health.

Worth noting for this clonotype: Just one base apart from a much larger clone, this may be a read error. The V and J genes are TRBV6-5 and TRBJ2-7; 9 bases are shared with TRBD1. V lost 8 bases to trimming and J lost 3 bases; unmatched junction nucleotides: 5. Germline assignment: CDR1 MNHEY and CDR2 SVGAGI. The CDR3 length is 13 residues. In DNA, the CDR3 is TGTGCCAGCGGGGAGACAGGGGGCTACGAGCAGTACTTC. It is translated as CASGETGGYEQYF.

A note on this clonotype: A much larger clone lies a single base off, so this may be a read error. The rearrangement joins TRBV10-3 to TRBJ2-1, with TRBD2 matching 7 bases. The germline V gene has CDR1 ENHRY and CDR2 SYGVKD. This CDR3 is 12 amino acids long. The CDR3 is CAISSGANEQVF. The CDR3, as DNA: TGTGCCATCAGTAGCGGGGCAAATGAGCAGGTCTTC.

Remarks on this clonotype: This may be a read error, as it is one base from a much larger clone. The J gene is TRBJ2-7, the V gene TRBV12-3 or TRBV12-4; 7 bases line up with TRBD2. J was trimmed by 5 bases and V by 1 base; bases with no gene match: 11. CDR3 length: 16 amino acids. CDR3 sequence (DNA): TGTGCCAGCAGTTTAGTGCCGGGGGGTTCGGTGGACGAGCAGTACTTC. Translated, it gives CASSLVPGGSVDEQYF.

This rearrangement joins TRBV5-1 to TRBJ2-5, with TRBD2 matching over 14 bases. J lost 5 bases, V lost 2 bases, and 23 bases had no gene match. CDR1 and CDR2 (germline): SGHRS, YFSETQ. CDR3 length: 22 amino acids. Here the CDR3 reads CASSFPSPGTSGSFRLAETQYF. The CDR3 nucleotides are TGCGCCAGCAGCTTCCCCTCCCCCGGGACTAGCGGGAGTTTTCGCCTCGCCGAGACCCAGTACTTC.

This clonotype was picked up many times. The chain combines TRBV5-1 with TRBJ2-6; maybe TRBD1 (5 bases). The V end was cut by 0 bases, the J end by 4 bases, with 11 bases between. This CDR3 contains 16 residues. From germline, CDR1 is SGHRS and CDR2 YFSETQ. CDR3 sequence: CASSLGAGPGANVLTF. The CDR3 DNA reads TGCGCCAGCAGCTTGGGGGCAGGGCCCGGGGCCAACGTCCTGACTTTC.

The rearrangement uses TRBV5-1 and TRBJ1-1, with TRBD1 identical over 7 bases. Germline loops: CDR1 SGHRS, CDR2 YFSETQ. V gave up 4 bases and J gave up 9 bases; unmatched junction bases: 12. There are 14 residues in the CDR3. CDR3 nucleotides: TGCGCCAGCAGCCAATTCGGACCGGGACAGCAAGCTTTCTTT. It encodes CASSQFGPGQQAFF.

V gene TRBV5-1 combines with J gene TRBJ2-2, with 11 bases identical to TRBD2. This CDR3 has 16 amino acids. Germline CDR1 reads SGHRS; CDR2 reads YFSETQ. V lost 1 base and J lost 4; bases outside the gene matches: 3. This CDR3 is CASSLTSGSVTGELFF. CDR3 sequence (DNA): TGCGCCAGCAGCTTGACTAGCGGGAGCGTCACCGGGGAGCTGTTTTTT.

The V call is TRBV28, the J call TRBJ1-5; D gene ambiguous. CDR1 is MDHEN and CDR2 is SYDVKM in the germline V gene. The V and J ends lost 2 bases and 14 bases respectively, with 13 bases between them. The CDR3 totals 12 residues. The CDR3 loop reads CASSLGWADKHF. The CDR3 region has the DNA TGTGCCAGCAGTTTAGGTTGGGCAGATAAGCATTTT.

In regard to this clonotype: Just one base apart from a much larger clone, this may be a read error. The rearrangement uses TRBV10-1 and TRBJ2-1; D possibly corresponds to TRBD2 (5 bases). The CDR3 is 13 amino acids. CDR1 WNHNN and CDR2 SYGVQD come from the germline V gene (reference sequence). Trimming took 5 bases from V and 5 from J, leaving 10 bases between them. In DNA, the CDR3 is TGCGCCAGCAGTAAAAATAGCGACAATGAGCAGTTCTTC. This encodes CASSKNSDNEQFF.

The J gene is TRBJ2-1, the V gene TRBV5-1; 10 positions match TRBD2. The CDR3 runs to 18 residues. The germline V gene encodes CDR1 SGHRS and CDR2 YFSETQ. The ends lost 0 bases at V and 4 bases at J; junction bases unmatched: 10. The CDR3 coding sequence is TGCGCCAGCAGCTTGGATATGTACCGGACTAGCGGATACAATGAGCAGTTCTTC. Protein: CASSLDMYRTSGYNEQFF.

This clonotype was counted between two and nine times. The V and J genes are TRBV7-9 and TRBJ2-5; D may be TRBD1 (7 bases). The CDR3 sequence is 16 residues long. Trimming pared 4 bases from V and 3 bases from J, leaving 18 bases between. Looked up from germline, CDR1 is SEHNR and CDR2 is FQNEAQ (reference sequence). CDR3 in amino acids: CASSSLSGGMKETQYF. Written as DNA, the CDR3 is TGTGCCAGCAGCTCCCTTTCAGGGGGGATGAAAGAGACCCAGTACTTC.

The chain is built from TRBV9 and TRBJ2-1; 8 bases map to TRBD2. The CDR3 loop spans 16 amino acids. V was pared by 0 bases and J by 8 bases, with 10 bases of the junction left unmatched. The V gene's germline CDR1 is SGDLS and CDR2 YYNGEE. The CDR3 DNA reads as TGTGCCAGCAGCGTAGAACGAGCGGGAGATAGGGATGAGCAGTTCTTC. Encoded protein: CASSVERAGDRDEQFF.

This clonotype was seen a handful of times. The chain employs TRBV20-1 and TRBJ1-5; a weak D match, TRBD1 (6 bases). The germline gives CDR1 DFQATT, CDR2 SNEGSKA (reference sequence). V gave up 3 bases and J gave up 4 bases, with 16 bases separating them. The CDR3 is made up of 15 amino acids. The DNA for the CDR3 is TGCAGTGCTAGGGGGGGCGCTTCCGGGAATCAGCCCCAGCATTTT. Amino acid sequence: CSARGGASGNQPQHF.

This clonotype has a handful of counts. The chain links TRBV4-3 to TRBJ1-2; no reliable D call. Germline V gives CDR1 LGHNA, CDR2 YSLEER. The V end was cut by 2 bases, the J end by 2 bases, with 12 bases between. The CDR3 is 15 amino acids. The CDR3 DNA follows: TGCGCCAGCAGCCAAATCACGTACGGCAACTATGGCTACACCTTC. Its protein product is CASSQITYGNYGYTF.

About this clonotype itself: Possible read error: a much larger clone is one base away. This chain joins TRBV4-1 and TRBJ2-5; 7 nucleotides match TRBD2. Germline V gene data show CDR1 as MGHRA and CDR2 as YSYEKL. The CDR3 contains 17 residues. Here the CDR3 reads CASSQESAGELQGTQYF. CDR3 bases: TGCGCCAGCAGCCAAGAGTCCGCGGGGGAACTCCAAGGGACCCAGTACTTC.

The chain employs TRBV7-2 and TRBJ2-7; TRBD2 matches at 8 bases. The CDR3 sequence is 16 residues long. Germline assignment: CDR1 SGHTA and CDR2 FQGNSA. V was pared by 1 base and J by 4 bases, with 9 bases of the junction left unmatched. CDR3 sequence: CASSLGGAGVGYEQYF. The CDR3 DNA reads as TGTGCCAGCAGCTTAGGGGGAGCGGGAGTGGGGTACGAGCAGTACTTC.

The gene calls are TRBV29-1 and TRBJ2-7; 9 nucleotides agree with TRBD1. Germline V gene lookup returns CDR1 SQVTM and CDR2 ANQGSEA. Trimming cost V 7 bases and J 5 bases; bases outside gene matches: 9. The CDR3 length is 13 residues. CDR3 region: CSDSRDRVNEQYF. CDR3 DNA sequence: TGCAGCGACAGCCGGGACAGGGTTAACGAGCAGTACTTC.

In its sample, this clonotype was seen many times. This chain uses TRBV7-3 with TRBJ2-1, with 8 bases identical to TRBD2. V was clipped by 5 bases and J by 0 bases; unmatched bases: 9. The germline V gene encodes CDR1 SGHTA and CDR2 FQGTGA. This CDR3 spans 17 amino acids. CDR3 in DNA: TGTGCCAGCAGCCTCTTAGGGACTAGGAGCTCCTACAATGAGCAGTTCTTC. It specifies CASSLLGTRSSYNEQFF.

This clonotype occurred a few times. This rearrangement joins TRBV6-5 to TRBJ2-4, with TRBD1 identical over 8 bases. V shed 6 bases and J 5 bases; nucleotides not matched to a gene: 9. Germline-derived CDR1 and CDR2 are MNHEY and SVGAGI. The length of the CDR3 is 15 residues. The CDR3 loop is CASSPRGLRENIQYF. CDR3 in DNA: TGTGCCAGCAGCCCCAGGGGGCTTAGAGAAAACATTCAGTACTTC.

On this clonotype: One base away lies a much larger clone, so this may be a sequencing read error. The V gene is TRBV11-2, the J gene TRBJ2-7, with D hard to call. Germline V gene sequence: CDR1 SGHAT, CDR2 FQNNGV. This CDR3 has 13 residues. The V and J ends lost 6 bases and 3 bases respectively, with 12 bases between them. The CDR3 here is CASRRVQNYEQYF. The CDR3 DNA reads TGTGCCAGCAGAAGGGTACAGAACTACGAGCAGTACTTC.

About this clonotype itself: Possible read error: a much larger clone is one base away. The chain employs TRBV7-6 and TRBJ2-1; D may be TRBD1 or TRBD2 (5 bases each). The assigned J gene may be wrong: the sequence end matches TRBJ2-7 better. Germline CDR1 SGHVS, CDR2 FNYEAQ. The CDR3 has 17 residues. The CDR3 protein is CASSLALAGSSYNEQYF. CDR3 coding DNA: TGTGCCAGCAGCTTAGCGCTAGCAGGGAGCTCCTACAATGAGCAGTACTTC.

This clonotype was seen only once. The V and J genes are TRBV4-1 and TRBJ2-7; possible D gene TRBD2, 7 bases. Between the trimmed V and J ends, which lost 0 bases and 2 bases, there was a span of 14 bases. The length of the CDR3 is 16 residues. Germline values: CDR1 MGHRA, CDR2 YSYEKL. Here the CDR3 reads CASSQDPGEGAYEQYF. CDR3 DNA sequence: TGCGCCAGCAGCCAAGACCCCGGGGAGGGGGCCTACGAGCAGTACTTC.

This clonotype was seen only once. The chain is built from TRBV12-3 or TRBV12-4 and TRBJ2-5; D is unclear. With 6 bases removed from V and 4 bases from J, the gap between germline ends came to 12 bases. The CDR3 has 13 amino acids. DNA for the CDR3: TGTGCCAGCAGGCCAGACCTGAGAGAGACCCAGTACTTC. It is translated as CASRPDLRETQYF.

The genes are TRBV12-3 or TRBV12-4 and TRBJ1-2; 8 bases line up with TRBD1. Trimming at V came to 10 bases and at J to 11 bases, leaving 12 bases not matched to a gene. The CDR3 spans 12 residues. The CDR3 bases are TGTGCCAACAGCTATGGGACAGGTGGTTACACCTTC. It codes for CANSYGTGGYTF.

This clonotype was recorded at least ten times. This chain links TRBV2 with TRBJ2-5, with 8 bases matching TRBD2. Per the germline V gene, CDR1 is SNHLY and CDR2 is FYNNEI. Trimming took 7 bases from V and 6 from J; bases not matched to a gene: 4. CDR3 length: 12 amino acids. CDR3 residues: CASMGGRQTQYF. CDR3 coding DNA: TGTGCCAGCATGGGCGGGAGGCAGACCCAGTACTTC.

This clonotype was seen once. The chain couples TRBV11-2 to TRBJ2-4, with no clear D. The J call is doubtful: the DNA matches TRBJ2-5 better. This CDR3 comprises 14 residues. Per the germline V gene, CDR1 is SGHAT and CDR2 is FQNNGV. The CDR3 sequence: CASSLDSAPGTQYF. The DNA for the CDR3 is TGTGCCAGCAGCTTAGACAGCGCCCCAGGGACCCAGTACTTC.

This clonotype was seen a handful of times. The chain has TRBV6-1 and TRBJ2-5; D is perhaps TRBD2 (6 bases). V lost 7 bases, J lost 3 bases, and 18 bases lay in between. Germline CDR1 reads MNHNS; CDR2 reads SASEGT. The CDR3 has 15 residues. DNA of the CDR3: TGTGCCAGCAACGGCGGGGCGTTCGGTGAAGAGACCCAGTACTTC. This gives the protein CASNGGAFGEETQYF.

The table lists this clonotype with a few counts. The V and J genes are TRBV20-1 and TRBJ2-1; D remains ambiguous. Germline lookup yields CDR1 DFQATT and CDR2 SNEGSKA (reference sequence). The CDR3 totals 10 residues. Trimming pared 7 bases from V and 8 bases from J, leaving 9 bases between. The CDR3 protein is CSGATDEQFF. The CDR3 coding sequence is TGCAGTGGGGCCACGGATGAGCAGTTCTTC.

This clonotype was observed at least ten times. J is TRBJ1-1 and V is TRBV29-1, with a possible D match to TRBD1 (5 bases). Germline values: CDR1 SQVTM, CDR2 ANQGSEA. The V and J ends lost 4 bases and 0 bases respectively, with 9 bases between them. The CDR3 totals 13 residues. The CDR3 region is CSVARVMNTEAFF. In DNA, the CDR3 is TGCAGCGTTGCCAGGGTAATGAACACTGAAGCTTTCTTT.